The TCR beta chain under discussion was sequenced for a study of blood T cell repertoires in COVID-19. V gave up 1 base and J gave up 0 bases, with 10 bases separating them. The CDR3 has 16 amino acids. The germline gives CDR1 SGHAT, CDR2 FQNNGV. Generated by immunoSEQ multiplex PCR, the TCRdb table keeps only in-frame clones and is missing some. This sample has about 150,000 clones, with 70% to 85% found just once. The rearrangement links TRBV11-2 to TRBJ2-1; D is ambiguous. Sequencing was carried out using peripheral blood. The sequence derives from a man aged 55 to 69 with COVID-19, enrolled during active disease. The chain's CDR3 is CASSLVSGFSYNEQFF. The CDR3 DNA is TGTGCCAGCAGCTTAGTGTCAGGATTCTCCTACAATGAGCAGTTCTTC.